These T cell receptor beta chains were read from a single sample in a study of T cells in Graves' hyperthyroidism and ophthalmopathy. TCRdb re-called the multiplex PCR reads with MiXCR, one entry per CDR3 protein. The repertoire holds about 360,000 distinct CDR3 sequences, 13% seen once, with around a tenth in the top ten. The sample was blood. The receptors come from a woman aged 18-29 years with Graves' hyperthyroidism. CDR3s include the opening cysteine and the closing phenylalanine or tryptophan. Fields, in order: D gene, V gene, clone size, J gene, CDR3 DNA, CDR3 protein. A D gene is named only where the DNA matches it firmly. The size field is filled for only some rows; it gives once, few, many or a size class.

-,TRBV7-3,many,TRBJ2-1,TGTGCCAGCAGCTTAATAGCCTCCGGGGGTGAGCAGTTCTTC,CASSLIASGGEQFF
-,TRBV27,-,TRBJ2-7,TGTGCCAGCAGTTCAGGTATGGGGGATGAGAGCTCCTACGAGCAGTACTTC,CASSSGMGDESSYEQYF
-,TRBV6-5,many,TRBJ1-5,TGTGCCAGCAGTTACTCATCCAGGGCGGGCAATCAGCCCCAGCATTTT,CASSYSSRAGNQPQHF
-,TRBV19,few,TRBJ1-1,TGTGCCAGTGGACAGTCCGAAGCTTTCTTT,CASGQSEAFF
-,TRBV6-1,many,TRBJ2-7,TGTGCCAGCAGTGGGGGTTTGGGGGGGGCCTTGTACGAGCAGTACTTC,CASSGGLGGALYEQYF
-,TRBV7-8,many,TRBJ2-7,TGTGCCAGCAGCGTGGGCCCAAAAGGCTACGAGCAGTACTTC,CASSVGPKGYEQYF
-,TRBV2,many,TRBJ1-2,TGTGCCAGCAGCTGGGATGGGAAGAACTATGGCTACACCTTC,CASSWDGKNYGYTF
TRBD2,TRBV13,many,TRBJ2-7,TGTGCCAGCAGCCTCGGGAGGGCAGGGTCGTACGAGCAGTACTTC,CASSLGRAGSYEQYF
-,TRBV5-6,-,TRBJ1-2,TGTGCCAGCAGGGAATGGGGGGGGGCCGAAAACTACTATGGCTACACCTTC,CASREWGGAENYYGYTF
-,TRBV20-1,many,TRBJ2-7,TGCAGTGCTAAGACGGGGGGCATTACCTACGAGCAGTACTTC,CSAKTGGITYEQYF
-,TRBV2,many,TRBJ1-1,TGTGCCAGCAGCCCTCCCGGATTGGGGGACACTGAAGCTTTCTTT,CASSPPGLGDTEAFF